The next 24 T cell receptor beta chains were all read from a single sample in a study of blood T cell repertoires in COVID-19. Clones were read by immunoSEQ multiplex PCR, and TCRdb kept only the in-frame ones, dropping some. The table includes 160,000 or so clones, 70% to 90% detected once. Material for sequencing was PBMCs or T cells enriched from blood (not recorded which). Source of these receptors: a man aged 40-49 years who had recovered from COVID-19.

The chain is built from TRBV29-1 and TRBJ2-7, with 12 nucleotides matching TRBD1. CDR3 length: 13 amino acids. J gave up 6 bases and V 7 bases, and 7 bases lay outside the gene matches. The germline V gene has CDR1 SQVTM and CDR2 ANQGSEA. The CDR3 sequence is CSAQGTGGLEQYF. The CDR3 coding sequence is TGCAGCGCCCAAGGGACAGGGGGCCTCGAGCAGTACTTC.

This chain links TRBV30 with TRBJ2-4, with 7 bases lining up with TRBD1. The CDR3 sequence is 11 residues long. The V gene end was trimmed by 3 bases and the J gene end by 9 bases; junction bases not matched to a gene: 2. Germline values: CDR1 GTSNPN, CDR2 SVGIG (reference sequence). The DNA of the CDR3 is TGTGCCTGGAGCCCAGGGGGCATTCAGTACTTC. Protein sequence: CAWSPGGIQYF.

This clone was seen a single time. V is TRBV12-3 or TRBV12-4 and J is TRBJ2-1; D is unclear. Trimming left V 6 bases short and J 3 bases short, with 9 bases between. CDR3 size: 13 residues. In nucleotides, the CDR3 is TGTGCCAGCAGCCCCGGGTACTACAATGAGCAGTTCTTC. Its protein product is CASSPGYYNEQFF.

This chain uses TRBV30 with TRBJ1-6; D perhaps matches TRBD1 (5 bases). This CDR3 contains 16 residues. The ends were cut back, 5 bases at V and 8 bases at J, with 22 bases in the middle. Per germline, CDR1 GTSNPN and CDR2 SVGIG (reference sequence). CDR3 DNA: TGTGCCTGGGGGCTCCCTGGGGCAGGGTTATATTCACCCCTCCACTTT. Translation: CAWGLPGAGLYSPLHF.

This clone was seen only once. The rearrangement uses TRBV3-1 (or the pseudogene TRBV3-2) and TRBJ2-5; D is uncertain. CDR1 LGHDT and CDR2 YNNKEL come from the germline V gene (reference sequence). Trimming removed 1 base from V and 6 bases from J, with 12 bases in between. The CDR3 contains 14 residues. The CDR3 loop is CASSQVQRGQTQYF. The DNA of the CDR3 is TGTGCCAGCAGCCAAGTTCAGCGTGGCCAGACCCAGTACTTC.

This clone was observed a few times. The chain recombines TRBV27 with TRBJ2-3; D may be TRBD2 (6 bases). The V gene lost 4 bases and the J gene lost 8 bases, with 22 bases spanning the gap. CDR3 length equals 16 residues. Germline V gene data show CDR1 as MNHEY and CDR2 as SMNVEV (reference sequence). The CDR3 DNA sequence: TGTGCCAGCAGTTCAGCTACTAGCAGTCCTGGCCGTACGCAGTATTTT. Protein: CASSSATSSPGRTQYF.

The chain couples TRBV9 to TRBJ2-1, with D possibly being TRBD2 (5 bases). The CDR3 runs to 15 residues. Germline V gene data show CDR1 as SGDLS and CDR2 as YYNGEE. V shed 0 bases and J shed 7 bases, with 14 bases lying between them. The CDR3 sequence: CASSVASTRRNEQFF. The CDR3 DNA is TGTGCCAGCAGCGTAGCTAGCACGAGGAGAAATGAGCAGTTCTTC. Variable domain in full (rest from reference TRBV9 and TRBJ2-1): DSGVTQTPKHLITATGQRVTLRCSPRSGDLSVYWYQQSLDQGLQFLIQYYNGEERAKGNILERFSAQQFPDLHSELNLSSLELGDSALYFCASSVASTRRNEQFFGPGTRLTVL.

This clone is a singleton in its sample. Here the CDR3 DNA reads TGTGCCTGGAGTAATCGACAGGGGGGAAACACTGAAGCTTTCTTT. Translated, it gives CAWSNRQGGNTEAFF. V gene TRBV30 combines with J gene TRBJ1-1; the match to TRBD1 covers 9 bases. The CDR3 has 15 amino acids. Germline CDR1 and CDR2: GTSNPN and SVGIG (reference sequence). V shed 2 bases and J 2 bases; nucleotides not matched to a gene: 6.

The rearrangement links TRBV5-5 to TRBJ2-4; D uncertain. Trimming pared 2 bases from V and 0 bases from J, leaving 6 bases between. Germline lookup yields CDR1 SGHKS and CDR2 YYEKEE (reference sequence). The CDR3 is made up of 14 amino acids. The CDR3 DNA reads TGTGCCAGCAGCTTTCCTTTAGCCAAAAACATTCAGTACTTC. As protein: CASSFPLAKNIQYF.

The chain employs TRBV19 and TRBJ1-4; TRBD1 is a possible D gene (5 bases). Germline CDR1 is LNHDA and CDR2 is SQIVND (reference sequence). The V and J ends lost 6 bases and 8 bases respectively, with 16 bases between them. The CDR3 loop spans 14 amino acids. CDR3 sequence (DNA): TGTGCCAGTAGAGAGGGCCCGGGGGAGGAAAAACTGTTTTTT. Amino acid sequence: CASREGPGEEKLFF.

V is TRBV5-8 and J is TRBJ2-3; maybe TRBD1 (5 bases). V was cut by 2 bases and J by 3 bases, with 7 bases left in between. The germline V gene encodes CDR1 SGHTS and CDR2 YDEGEE. This CDR3 contains 13 residues. DNA of the CDR3: TGTGCCAGCAGCTTAAAGGGGACAGATACGCAGTATTTT. Its protein product is CASSLKGTDTQYF.

CDR3 sequence reads: CASSVDGDGRNTIYF. The CDR3 DNA reads TGTGCCAGCAGCGTCGATGGAGACGGTAGAAACACCATATATTTT. This sequence joins TRBV9 and TRBJ1-3, with unresolved D. CDR3 length equals 15 residues. Germline CDR1 and CDR2: SGDLS and YYNGEE. Trimming took off 2 bases at V and 5 bases at J, with 14 bases between the two ends.

CDR3 sequence (DNA): TGTGCCAGCTCACCGACAAATTTCCTTAACTATGGCTACACCTTC. It translates to CASSPTNFLNYGYTF. The rearrangement joins TRBV18 to TRBJ1-2; D uncertain. The V gene lost 3 bases and the J gene lost 1 base, with 12 bases spanning the gap. The CDR3 contains 15 residues. Germline CDR1 and CDR2: KGHSH and LQKENI.

This clone has a handful of counts. This sequence joins TRBV7-9 and TRBJ1-2; D uncertain. CDR3 length equals 15 residues. Trimming stripped 5 bases from V and 7 bases from J, with 20 bases between. Germline assignment: CDR1 SEHNR and CDR2 FQNEAQ (reference sequence). The CDR3 spells CASSPAPVRSGGYTF. In DNA form, the CDR3 reads TGTGCCAGCAGCCCTGCCCCCGTGAGGTCGGGTGGCTACACCTTC.

V is TRBV5-1 and J is TRBJ2-7, with 8 bases aligning to TRBD2. CDR3 length equals 16 residues. Trimming removed 3 bases from V and 3 bases from J; junction bases left unmatched: 11. CDR1 and CDR2 from the germline V gene are SGHRS and YFSETQ. This CDR3 reads CASSSAGSGGIYEQYF. CDR3 sequence (DNA): TGCGCCAGCAGCTCGGCGGGGAGCGGGGGTATCTACGAGCAGTACTTC. Full variable domain (outside the CDR3, taken from reference TRBV5-1 and TRBJ2-7): KAGVTQTPRYLIKTRGQQVTLSCSPISGHRSVSWYQQTPGQGLQFLFEYFSETQRNKGNFPGRFSGRQFSNSRSEMNVSTLELGDSALYLCASSSAGSGGIYEQYFGPGTRLTVT.

This clone was seen once. The chain joins TRBV3-1 (or the pseudogene TRBV3-2) to TRBJ2-1, with a tentative D call TRBD2 (5 bases). The V end was cut by 3 bases, the J end by 6 bases, with 6 bases between. Per germline, CDR1 LGHDT and CDR2 YNNKEL (reference sequence). CDR3 length: 12 residues. The CDR3 spells CASSQDFNEQFF. The CDR3 DNA reads TGTGCCAGCAGCCAGGACTTCAATGAGCAGTTCTTC.

The chain is built from TRBV9 and TRBJ2-2; D possibly corresponds to TRBD1 (6 bases). The V and J ends lost 3 bases and 7 bases respectively, with 22 bases between them. Germline CDR1 and CDR2: SGDLS and YYNGEE. The CDR3 is 17 amino acids. The CDR3 loop is CASSAEAPGTYGGELFF. The CDR3 nucleotides read TGTGCCAGCAGCGCAGAAGCTCCCGGGACATATGGCGGGGAGCTGTTTTTT. Variable domain in full (rest from reference TRBV9 and TRBJ2-2): DSGVTQTPKHLITATGQRVTLRCSPRSGDLSVYWYQQSLDQGLQFLIQYYNGEERAKGNILERFSAQQFPDLHSELNLSSLELGDSALYFCASSAEAPGTYGGELFFGEGSRLTVL.

The chain links TRBV4-1 to TRBJ1-5; unclear D gene. V lost 6 bases and J 0 bases, leaving 15 bases between the germline ends. The CDR3 is made up of 16 amino acids. Germline CDR1 MGHRA, CDR2 YSYEKL. The CDR3 nucleotides read TGCGCCAGCAGGCGGTCAGACGGTTATAGCAATCAGCCCCAGCATTTT. Translated: CASRRSDGYSNQPQHF.

In this sample, this clone turned up a few times. The J gene is TRBJ2-2, the V gene TRBV6-5; D unresolved. Per the germline V gene, CDR1 is MNHEY and CDR2 is SVGAGI. Trimming removed 6 bases at V and 0 bases at J, with 11 bases between. The CDR3 spans 15 residues. The CDR3 protein is CASRWSTTNTGELFF. CDR3 in DNA: TGTGCCAGCAGATGGTCCACTACGAACACCGGGGAGCTGTTTTTT.

This clone has ten or more counts. The rearrangement uses TRBV2 and TRBJ2-7; TRBD2 might be the D (6 bases). The ends were cut back, 6 bases at V and 5 bases at J, with 11 bases in the middle. From germline, CDR1 is SNHLY and CDR2 FYNNEI. The CDR3 runs to 12 residues. The CDR3 is CASRREADEQYF. DNA of the CDR3: TGTGCCAGCAGAAGGGAGGCGGACGAGCAGTACTTC.

The rearrangement joins TRBV9 to TRBJ1-4; D uncertain. This CDR3 spans 13 amino acids. Trimming left V 0 bases short and J 8 bases short, with 8 bases between. Germline CDR1 and CDR2: SGDLS and YYNGEE. Here the CDR3 DNA reads TGTGCCAGCAGCGTAGGGGTCAGGGAAAAACTGTTTTTT. Translation gives CASSVGVREKLFF.

This clone was found a few times. The V gene is TRBV30, the J gene TRBJ1-2, with a tentative D call TRBD1 (6 bases). This CDR3 is built from 13 residues. Trimming shortened V by 3 bases and J by 7 bases, and 15 bases separated the two germline ends. The germline V gene has CDR1 GTSNPN and CDR2 SVGIG (reference sequence). In DNA, the CDR3 is TGTGCCTGGAGCCCGGGGGGGCTCGGTGGCTACACCTTC. Translation: CAWSPGGLGGYTF.

The V and J genes are TRBV3-1 (or the pseudogene TRBV3-2) and TRBJ1-2; 9 bases are shared with TRBD1. Germline V CDR1 and CDR2: LGHDT, YNNKEL (reference sequence). CDR3 length equals 14 residues. V lost 4 bases and J lost 8; bases outside the gene matches: 8. In DNA form, the CDR3 reads TGTGCCAGCAGCCCGCTCGGGACAGGGCAAGGCTACACCTTC. Protein: CASSPLGTGQGYTF.

This rearrangement joins TRBV5-4 to TRBJ2-1; the match to TRBD1 covers 8 bases. J was trimmed by 15 bases and V by 2 bases; bases with no gene match: 7. This CDR3 is built from 12 residues. CDR1 and CDR2 from the germline V gene are SGHNT and YYREEE (reference sequence). The CDR3 DNA follows: TGTGCCAGCAGCTTCGGACAGGGAGAACCGTTCTTC. Protein sequence: CASSFGQGEPFF.